This T cell receptor (beta chain) was identified during a study of regulatory T cells in long-lasting Graves disease. Sample time point: persistent/refractory GD, antithyroid drugs over 5 years with positive TRAb. Making the TCR library involved RNA that had been extracted from PBMCs. Trimming took off 3 bases at V and 7 bases at J, with 19 bases between the two ends. CDR1 is SNHLY and CDR2 is FYNNEI in the germline V gene. This CDR3 is built from 16 residues. This clonotype was picked up many times. Combining iRepertoire HTBI primers with Arm-PCR of CDR3 regions, the authors built TCR beta libraries. In the original workflow: Analysis of the samples identified more than 60 TRBV and 14 TRBJ segments. TCRdb re-called the multiplex PCR reads with MiXCR, one entry per CDR3 protein. It is TCRdb's table, rather than the study itself, that gives the V and J calls and clone size. The data contain about 430,000 distinct CDR3 sequences, around 20% of them singletons.

The material sequenced was peripheral blood mononuclear cells (PBMCs), taken when the disease was refractory, from a patient treated with antithyroid drugs. The receptor was derived from a female donor with Graves disease. The chain combines TRBV2 with TRBJ1-5; weak D call: TRBD1 (5 bases). The DNA for the CDR3 is TGTGCCAGCAGTGAGGTCCTTTGGCAGGAGGGGCAGCCCCAGCATTTT. This gives the protein CASSEVLWQEGQPQHF.